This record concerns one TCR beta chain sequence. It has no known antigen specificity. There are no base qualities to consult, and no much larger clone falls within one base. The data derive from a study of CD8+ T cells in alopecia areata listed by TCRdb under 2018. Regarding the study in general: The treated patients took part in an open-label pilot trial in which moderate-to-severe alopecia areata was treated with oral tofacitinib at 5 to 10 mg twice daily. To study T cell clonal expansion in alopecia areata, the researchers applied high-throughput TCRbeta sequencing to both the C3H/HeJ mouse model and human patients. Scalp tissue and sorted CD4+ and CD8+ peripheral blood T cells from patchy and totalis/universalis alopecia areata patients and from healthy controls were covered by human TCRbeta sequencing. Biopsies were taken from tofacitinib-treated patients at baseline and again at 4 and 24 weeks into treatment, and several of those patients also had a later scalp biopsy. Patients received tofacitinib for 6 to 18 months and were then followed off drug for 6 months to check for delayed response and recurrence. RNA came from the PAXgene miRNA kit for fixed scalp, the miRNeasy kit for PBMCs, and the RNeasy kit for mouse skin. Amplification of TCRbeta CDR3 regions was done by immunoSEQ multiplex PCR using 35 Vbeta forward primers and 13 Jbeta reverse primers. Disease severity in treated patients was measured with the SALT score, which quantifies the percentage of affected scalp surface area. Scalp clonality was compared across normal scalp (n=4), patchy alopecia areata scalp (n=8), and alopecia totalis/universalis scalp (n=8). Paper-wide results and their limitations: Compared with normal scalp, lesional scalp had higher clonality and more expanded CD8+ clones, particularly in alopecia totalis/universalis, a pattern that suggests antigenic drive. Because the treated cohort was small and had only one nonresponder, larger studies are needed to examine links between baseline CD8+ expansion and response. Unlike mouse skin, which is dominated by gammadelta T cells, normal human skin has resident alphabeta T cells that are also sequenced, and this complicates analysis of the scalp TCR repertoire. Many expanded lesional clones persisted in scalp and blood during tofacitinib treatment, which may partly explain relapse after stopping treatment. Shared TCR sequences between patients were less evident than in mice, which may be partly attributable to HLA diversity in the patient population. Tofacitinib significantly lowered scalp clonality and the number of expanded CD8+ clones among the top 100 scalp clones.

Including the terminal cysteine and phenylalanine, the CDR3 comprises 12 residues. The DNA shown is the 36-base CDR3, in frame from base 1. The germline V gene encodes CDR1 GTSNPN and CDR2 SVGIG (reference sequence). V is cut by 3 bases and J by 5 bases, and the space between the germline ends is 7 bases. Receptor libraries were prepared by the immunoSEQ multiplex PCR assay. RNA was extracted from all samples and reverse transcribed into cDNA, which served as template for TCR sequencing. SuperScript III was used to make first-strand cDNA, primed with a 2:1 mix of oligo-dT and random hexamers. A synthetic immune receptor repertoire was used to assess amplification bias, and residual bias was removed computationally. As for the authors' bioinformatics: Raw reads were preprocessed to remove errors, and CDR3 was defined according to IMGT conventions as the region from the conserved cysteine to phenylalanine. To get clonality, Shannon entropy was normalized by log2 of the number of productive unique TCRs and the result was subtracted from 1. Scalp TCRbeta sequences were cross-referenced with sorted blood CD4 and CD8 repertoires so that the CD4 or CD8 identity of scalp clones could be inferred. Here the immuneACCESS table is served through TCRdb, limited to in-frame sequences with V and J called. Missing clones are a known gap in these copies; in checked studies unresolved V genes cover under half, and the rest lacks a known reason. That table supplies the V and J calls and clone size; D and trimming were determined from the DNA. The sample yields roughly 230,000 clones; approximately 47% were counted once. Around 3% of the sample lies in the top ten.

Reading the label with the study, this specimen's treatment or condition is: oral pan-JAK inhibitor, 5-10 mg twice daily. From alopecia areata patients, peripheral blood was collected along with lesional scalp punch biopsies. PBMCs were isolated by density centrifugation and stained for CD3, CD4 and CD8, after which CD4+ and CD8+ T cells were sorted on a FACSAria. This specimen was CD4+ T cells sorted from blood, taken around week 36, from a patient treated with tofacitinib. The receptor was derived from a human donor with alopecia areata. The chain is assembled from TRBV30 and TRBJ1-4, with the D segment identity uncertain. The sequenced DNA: TGTGCCTGGAGCTTCGGGAATGAAAAACTGTTTTTT. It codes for CAWSFGNEKLFF. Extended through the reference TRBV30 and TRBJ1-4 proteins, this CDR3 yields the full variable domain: SQTIHQWPATLVQPVGSPLSLECTVEGTSNPNLYWYRQAAGRGLQLLFYSVGIGQISSEVPQNLSASRPQDRQFILSSKKLLLSDSGFYLCAWSFGNEKLFFGSGTQLSVL.